The clone carrying this T cell receptor beta chain came up a few times. Its specificity is unknown. The record originates from a study of CD8 T cell repertoires and HIV-1 epitope variants. Study background: Separate wells received one of Twenty-five Gag or Nef variant peptides.

Study observations and caveats: Of under ten antigen-specific beta clonotypes, more than five appeared to cross-react with escape variants.

CDR3 length equals 14 residues. CDR1 and CDR2 from the germline V gene are SGHTA and FQGNSA. V dropped 1 base and J dropped 8 bases, with 9 bases sitting between them. TCRdb keeps only in-frame clones here, not all; method: immunoSEQ multiplex PCR. The table records about 5,500 clones, roughly 69% of them present only once. The chain links TRBV7-2 to TRBJ1-6; D unresolved. Sequenced material: cultured CD8+ T cells derived from PBMCs. The clonotype was recovered from a male donor with HIV. CDR3 sequence reads: CASSLEDLDSPLHF. Written as DNA, the CDR3 is TGTGCCAGCAGCTTAGAGGATTTGGATTCACCCCTCCACTTT.